The clone carrying this T cell receptor beta chain was detected only once. Its antigen remains unknown. This record belongs to a study of T cell responses to AZD1222 COVID-19 vaccine. Study-wide results and caveats: Samples come after the peak T cell response, not at day 14. Just five to seven people given AZD1222 tested seropositive at baseline. It should be noted that donors were predominantly white British and more often female, and clonal diversity was possibly underestimated.

The method was immunoSEQ multiplex PCR; TCRdb's version includes in-frame clones alone and lacks a portion of them. The repertoire holds 100,000 to 150,000 clones, with roughly 87% as singletons. CDR1 is MGHRA, CDR2 YSYEKL, per germline. The CDR3 contains 16 residues. Trimming removed 5 bases from V and 2 bases from J, with 16 bases in between. The sequence was obtained from an adult in good health. J is TRBJ1-5 and V is TRBV4-1, with D perhaps TRBD1 (5 bases). The sequencing here drew on peripheral blood, taken on day 0 of AZD1222 vaccination. CDR3 sequence (DNA): TGCGCCAGCAGCTCCGAAAGGGGACTGCGCAATCAGCCCCAGCATTTT. This encodes CASSSERGLRNQPQHF.